This T cell receptor (beta chain) derives from a study of T cell repertoires in cytomegalovirus infection. Overall study context: Based on public TCR beta signatures, there were indications of CMV infection and of a matching HLA type. Overall study findings and caveats: Summed public TCR beta family frequency identified CMV carriers bearing the relevant HLA. The study found HLA-C-restricted CMV-specific TCR beta clonotypes dominating the ex vivo response.

MiXCR was run by TCRdb on the reads, yielding one entry per CDR3 protein. The data contain hundreds of thousands of distinct CDR3 sequences, around 9.1% of them singletons. There are many counts of this clonotype. Its antigen is undetermined. This CDR3 spans 17 amino acids. V lost 2 bases to trimming and J lost 5 bases, with 22 bases between them. Looked up from germline, CDR1 is SEHNR and CDR2 is FQNEAQ (reference sequence). The rearrangement uses TRBV7-9 and TRBJ2-7, with D unclear. Sample: PBMCs. This sequence was found in a human donor in good health (CMV status not recorded). Some clones in this sample may be carry-over from other donors' samples. As DNA, the CDR3 is TGTGCCAGCAGCTTATTGAGCAGACGAGGTGTGAAGGACGAGCAGTACTTC. This sequence encodes CASSLLSRRGVKDEQYF.